These 32 T cell receptor beta chains share one sample of origin, sequenced in a study of T cells in Graves' hyperthyroidism and ophthalmopathy. The CDR3 regions of TCR beta were amplified from RNA transcripts. Researchers ran a first-round RT-PCR on the TCR CDR3 using the HTBI primer set. TCRdb reprocessed the multiplex PCR reads via MiXCR and lists one record per CDR3 protein. The table records hundreds of thousands of distinct CDR3 sequences, roughly 14% of them present only once. Specimen: blood. These receptors were taken from a woman aged 40 to 50 with Graves' ophthalmopathy.

This clonotype was recorded at least ten times. This chain joins TRBV10-3 and TRBJ2-3, with D perhaps matching TRBD1 (6 bases). The CDR3 is 15 residues long. CDR1 is ENHRY and CDR2 is SYGVKD in the germline V gene. V was shortened by 6 bases and J by 2 bases, with 15 bases between the two germline ends. The CDR3 nucleotides are TGTGCCATCAGCTTGACCGAGGGGGACACAGATACGCAGTATTTT. This gives the protein CAISLTEGDTDTQYF.

This clonotype was seen at least ten times. The chain carries TRBV6-5 and TRBJ2-5, with D perhaps TRBD1 (5 bases). Per the germline V gene, CDR1 is MNHEY and CDR2 is SVGAGI. This CDR3 contains 16 residues. The V end lost 2 bases, the J end lost 1 base, and 14 bases lay between the germline ends. The CDR3 spells CASSYPPGPPQETQYF. The CDR3 DNA reads TGTGCCAGCAGTTACCCCCCAGGGCCCCCCCAAGAGACCCAGTACTTC.

In its sample, this clonotype was seen a few times. The V gene is TRBV12-5, the J gene TRBJ1-5, with D unresolved. This CDR3 region has 14 residues. Germline lookup yields CDR1 LGHNT and CDR2 FRNRAP. With 7 bases removed from V and 7 bases from J, the gap between germline ends came to 17 bases. In DNA, the CDR3 is TGTGCTAGTGTGGTGTTTGACCCTGTGCAGCCCCAGCATTTT. Protein: CASVVFDPVQPQHF. The variable domain in full, completed from reference TRBV12-5 and TRBJ1-5, reads DARVTQTPRHKVTEMGQEVTMRCQPILGHNTVFWYRQTMMQGLELLAYFRNRAPLDDSGMPKDRFSAEMPDATLATLKIQPSEPRDSAVYFCASVVFDPVQPQHFGDGTRLSIL.

This clonotype came up many times. V usage is TRBV20-1 and J usage is TRBJ2-7; 10 bases fit TRBD2. Germline V gene data show CDR1 as DFQATT and CDR2 as SNEGSKA (reference sequence). The CDR3 covers 15 residues. J was trimmed by 0 bases and V by 3 bases; bases with no gene match: 5. Written as DNA, the CDR3 is TGCAGTGCTAGTAAGTGGACTAGCGGCTCCTACGAGCAGTACTTC. It encodes CSASKWTSGSYEQYF.

This clonotype was counted at least ten times. The chain joins TRBV10-1 to TRBJ1-2; D unresolved. The germline gives CDR1 WNHNN, CDR2 SYGVQD (reference sequence). CDR3 length: 13 residues. Trimming removed 0 bases from V and 9 bases from J, with 11 bases in between. The CDR3 coding sequence is TGCGCCAGCAGTGAGTCGAAAAGGTCTCGCTACACCTTC. This sequence encodes CASSESKRSRYTF.

The chain links TRBV6-2 or TRBV6-3 to TRBJ1-2, with D uncertain. The germline CDR1 and CDR2 sequences are MNHEY and SVGEGT. The CDR3 length is 11 residues. Trimming removed 6 bases at V and 3 bases at J, with 5 bases between. The CDR3 nucleotides are TGTGCCAGCAGAGGGCACTATGGCTACACCTTC. It yields the protein CASRGHYGYTF.

This sequence joins TRBV19 and TRBJ2-2; D is unclear. The CDR3 extends over 15 amino acids. Trimming cost V 6 bases and J 3 bases, with 14 bases left between them. Germline CDR1 reads LNHDA; CDR2 reads SQIVND (reference sequence). CDR3: CASSSRFLDTGELFF. DNA of the CDR3: TGTGCCAGTAGCTCCCGGTTCTTGGACACCGGGGAGCTGTTTTTT.

This clonotype was seen many times. The rearrangement joins TRBV28 to TRBJ2-7; 7 bases fit TRBD2. The CDR3 covers 15 residues. CDR1 and CDR2 from the germline V gene are MDHEN and SYDVKM. V dropped 6 bases and J dropped 2; count of bases not matched to a gene: 10. The CDR3 bases are TGTGCCAGCAGCCCTGTAGCGGGCATTCCCTACGAGCAGTACTTC. Amino acids: CASSPVAGIPYEQYF.

This clonotype has at least ten counts. V usage is TRBV14 and J usage is TRBJ1-2; TRBD1 is a possible D gene (6 bases). The V gene's germline CDR1 is SGHDN and CDR2 FVKESK. Trimming took off 1 base at V and 3 bases at J, with 15 bases between the two ends. This CDR3 is built from 16 residues. The CDR3 nucleotides read TGTGCCAGCAGCCAAGTCGGGGCCAGGGGAGACTATGGCTACACCTTC. This sequence encodes CASSQVGARGDYGYTF.

This clonotype has ten or more counts. The chain couples TRBV10-1 to TRBJ2-2, with 7 bases fitting TRBD2. J gave up 7 bases and V 6 bases, and 5 bases lay outside the gene matches. Germline V lookup: CDR1 WNHNN, CDR2 SYGVQD (reference sequence). The CDR3 runs 13 residues. For the CDR3, the DNA is TGCGCCAGCAGCCTGACTAGCCTCGGGGAGCTGTTTTTT. Its protein is CASSLTSLGELFF.

This clonotype was seen only a few times. The V and J genes are TRBV5-1 and TRBJ2-7, with 7 bases matching TRBD1. CDR1 SGHRS and CDR2 YFSETQ come from the germline V gene. The junction had 13 bases not matched to a gene; V was cut back by 4 bases and J by 3 bases. The CDR3 length is 16 residues. CDR3 sequence (DNA): TGCGCCAGCAGCGTCTCGACCTGGGGACAGAACTACGAGCAGTACTTC. This codes for CASSVSTWGQNYEQYF.

As for this clonotype: One junction end disagrees with the germline gene, perhaps due to a read error. This chain joins TRBV6-2 or TRBV6-3 and TRBJ2-7; the match to TRBD2 covers 7 bases. Germline values: CDR1 MNHEY, CDR2 SVGEGT. CDR3 length: 15 residues. The CDR3 loop reads CASRYSGGRTYEQYF. CDR3 DNA: TGTGCCAGCAGATACTCCGGGGGGAGGACCTACGAGCAGTACTTC.

This clonotype came up many times. The V gene is TRBV10-3, the J gene TRBJ1-2, with D possibly being TRBD1 (6 bases). Germline-derived CDR1 and CDR2 are ENHRY and SYGVKD. The CDR3 spans 12 residues. V lost 7 bases and J 4 bases, leaving 10 bases between the germline ends. The CDR3 DNA reads TGTGCCATCACCACAGGGTCCTATGGCTACACCTTC. Protein: CAITTGSYGYTF.

The V gene is TRBV28, the J gene TRBJ2-4; D is ambiguous. CDR3 length equals 12 residues. Germline values: CDR1 MDHEN, CDR2 SYDVKM. V dropped 2 bases and J dropped 6 bases, with 5 bases sitting between them. CDR3 residues: CASSLGSNIQYF. CDR3 nucleotides: TGTGCCAGCAGTTTAGGCTCAAACATTCAGTACTTC.

Concerning this clonotype: A much larger clone sits a single nucleotide away, making a read error possible. The rearrangement uses TRBV7-9 and TRBJ2-7; possibly TRBD1 for D (7 bases). Trimming shortened V by 6 bases and J by 6 bases, and 12 bases separated the two germline ends. CDR1 SEHNR and CDR2 FQNEAQ come from the germline V gene (reference sequence). This CDR3 is 12 amino acids long. The CDR3, as DNA: TGTGCCAGCAGTAATCAGGGGGGCGAGCAGTACTTC. It is translated as CASSNQGGEQYF. The full variable domain, with the rest looked up from reference TRBV7-9 and TRBJ2-7, is DTGVSQNPRHKITKRGQNVTFRCDPISEHNRLYWYRQTLGQGPEFLTYFQNEAQLEKSRLLSDRFSAERPKGSFSTLEIQRTEQGDSAMYLCASSNQGGEQYFGPGTRLTVT.

This clonotype was recorded at least ten times. The chain recombines TRBV6-5 with TRBJ2-7; tentative D call: TRBD1 (5 bases). Between the trimmed V and J ends, which lost 2 bases and 5 bases, there was a span of 10 bases. This CDR3 is 13 amino acids long. The germline V gene encodes CDR1 MNHEY and CDR2 SVGAGI. CDR3 in DNA: TGTGCCAGCAGTTACCTGGGGCCGAACGAGCAGTACTTC. Its translation: CASSYLGPNEQYF.

The CDR3 protein is CASIPPGQGSGYTF. The CDR3 nucleotides read TGTGCCAGTATTCCTCCGGGACAGGGAAGTGGCTACACCTTC. The chain combines TRBV19 with TRBJ1-2, with TRBD1 identical over 9 bases. Per germline, CDR1 LNHDA and CDR2 SQIVND (reference sequence). This CDR3 region has 14 residues. V shed 7 bases and J 7 bases; nucleotides not matched to a gene: 10.

The J gene is TRBJ2-4, the V gene TRBV7-3; D call uncertain. Germline CDR1 SGHTA, CDR2 FQGTGA. V was pared by 4 bases and J by 0 bases, with 13 bases between. The CDR3 extends over 16 amino acids. The CDR3 DNA is TGTGCCAGCAGCTCGCACCGGCCAGGAGCCAAAAACATTCAGTACTTC. Translating it yields CASSSHRPGAKNIQYF.

This clonotype appeared many times. This sequence joins TRBV6-5 and TRBJ1-1; D remains ambiguous. V was cut by 6 bases and J by 3 bases, with 14 bases left in between. CDR1 is MNHEY and CDR2 is SVGAGI in the germline V gene. The CDR3 has 14 residues. This CDR3 is CASRYTHAYTEAFF. In DNA form, the CDR3 reads TGTGCCAGCAGATACACCCATGCATACACTGAAGCTTTCTTT.

This clonotype has ten or more counts. CDR3 coding DNA: TGTGCCAGCAGTCGAGCGGGGGGTATCACCTACGAGCAGTACTTC. Protein sequence: CASSRAGGITYEQYF. The chain uses TRBV6-2 or TRBV6-3 and TRBJ2-7; the match to TRBD2 covers 9 bases. Germline loops: CDR1 MNHEY, CDR2 SVGEGT. The ends lost 5 bases at V and 2 bases at J; junction bases unmatched: 7. This CDR3 has 15 amino acids.

In its sample, this clonotype was seen many times. The gene calls are TRBV28 and TRBJ2-5; D is undetermined. V was cut by 8 bases and J by 2 bases, with 18 bases left in between. Looked up from germline, CDR1 is MDHEN and CDR2 is SYDVKM. The CDR3 loop spans 15 amino acids. The CDR3 protein is CASPPSMGLQETQYF. The CDR3 nucleotides are TGTGCCAGCCCTCCCTCTATGGGGTTACAAGAGACCCAGTACTTC.

This clonotype turned up a few times. The V call is TRBV29-1, the J call TRBJ1-1, with 8 bases fitting TRBD1. Germline V gene sequence: CDR1 SQVTM, CDR2 ANQGSEA. The V segment lost 6 bases and the J segment 1 base; nucleotides outside the gene matches: 4. This CDR3 comprises 13 residues. The CDR3 protein is CSVNRGANTEAFF. The CDR3 DNA follows: TGCAGCGTAAACAGGGGGGCGAACACTGAAGCTTTCTTT.

This clonotype was observed many times. V gene TRBV28 combines with J gene TRBJ2-5; the match to TRBD1 covers 7 bases. J gave up 2 bases and V 5 bases, and 8 bases lay outside the gene matches. Germline loops: CDR1 MDHEN, CDR2 SYDVKM. The CDR3 runs 15 residues. The CDR3 DNA follows: TGTGCCAGCAGTAACCCTCAGGGGGAACAAGAGACCCAGTACTTC. Amino acid sequence: CASSNPQGEQETQYF.

This clonotype has ten or more counts. This rearrangement joins TRBV20-1 to TRBJ2-7; TRBD1 matches 10 bases. Germline CDR1 reads DFQATT; CDR2 reads SNEGSKA (reference sequence). J gave up 3 bases and V 2 bases, and 4 bases lay outside the gene matches. This CDR3 region has 14 residues. The CDR3 reads CSARRGTGDYEQYF. In nucleotides, the CDR3 is TGCAGTGCTAGAAGAGGGACAGGGGACTACGAGCAGTACTTC.

This clonotype was counted between two and nine times. An end of the junction differs from the germline gene, which may be a read error. The V and J genes are TRBV7-9 and TRBJ2-7; D is possibly TRBD2 (5 bases). Germline assignment: CDR1 SEHNR and CDR2 FQNEAQ (reference sequence). This CDR3 is 14 amino acids long. The chain's CDR3 is CASCRTASSYGQYF. The CDR3 DNA reads TGTGCCAGTTGCAGGACCGCTAGCTCCTACGGGCAGTACTTC.

This clonotype was seen only a few times. The chain has TRBV3-1 and TRBJ1-5; D gene unclear. The CDR3 has 13 residues. The V and J ends lost 1 base and 8 bases respectively, with 9 bases between them. Germline V lookup: CDR1 LGHDT, CDR2 YNNKEL (reference sequence). CDR3 sequence reads: CASSQGAVEPQHF. Here the CDR3 DNA reads TGTGCCAGCAGCCAAGGGGCAGTGGAGCCCCAGCATTTT.

This clonotype showed up many times. The V and J genes are TRBV6-5 and TRBJ2-7; D gene ambiguous. Per the germline V gene, CDR1 is MNHEY and CDR2 is SVGAGI. CDR3 length: 14 residues. Trimming shortened V by 0 bases and J by 2 bases, and 8 bases separated the two germline ends. CDR3 loop: CASSYSAGPYEQYF. Here the CDR3 DNA reads TGTGCCAGCAGTTACTCAGCAGGCCCCTACGAGCAGTACTTC.

V gene TRBV12-3 or TRBV12-4 combines with J gene TRBJ1-2; the D gene is possibly TRBD1 (5 bases). The CDR3 contains 11 residues. The ends were cut back, 3 bases at V and 8 bases at J, with 7 bases in the middle. The CDR3 DNA reads as TGTGCCAGCAGTTTCAGGGTCGGCTACACCTTC. Its translation is CASSFRVGYTF.

This clonotype was observed at least ten times. The V gene is TRBV12-3 or TRBV12-4, the J gene TRBJ2-7; TRBD1 might be the D (5 bases). V lost 6 bases, J lost 7 bases, and 13 bases lay in between. This CDR3 is built from 12 residues. DNA of the CDR3: TGTGCCAGCAGCCACAGCTCAGGGGAGCAGTACTTC. Protein sequence: CASSHSSGEQYF.

This clonotype was detected only a few times. The junction differs from germline at one of its ends, possibly a read error. The chain joins TRBV6-1 to TRBJ2-2, with TRBD2 identical over 7 bases. Germline V CDR1 and CDR2: MNHNS, SASEGT. This CDR3 region has 15 residues. CDR3 sequence reads: CASSKSGIRTGEMFF. The CDR3 DNA sequence: TGTGCCAGCAGTAAGAGCGGGATAAGGACCGGGGAGATGTTTTTT.

This clonotype was counted at least ten times. The J gene is TRBJ1-1, the V gene TRBV30, with 7 nucleotides matching TRBD1. V dropped 5 bases and J dropped 3; count of bases not matched to a gene: 6. The CDR3 is made up of 13 amino acids. In germline, CDR1 is GTSNPN, CDR2 SVGIG (reference sequence). The DNA of the CDR3 is TGTGCCTGGGGGGGGGGACAGCACACTGAAGCTTTCTTT. Translating gives CAWGGGQHTEAFF.

This clonotype has ten or more counts. The V and J genes are TRBV6-2 or TRBV6-3 and TRBJ1-5; D may be TRBD1 (5 bases). V lost 2 bases to trimming and J lost 8 bases, with 13 bases between them. The CDR3 is 14 amino acids. CDR1 and CDR2 from the germline V gene are MNHEY and SVGEGT. Here the CDR3 reads CASSYGTQQEPQHF. The CDR3 DNA reads as TGTGCCAGCAGTTACGGGACCCAGCAGGAGCCCCAGCATTTT.